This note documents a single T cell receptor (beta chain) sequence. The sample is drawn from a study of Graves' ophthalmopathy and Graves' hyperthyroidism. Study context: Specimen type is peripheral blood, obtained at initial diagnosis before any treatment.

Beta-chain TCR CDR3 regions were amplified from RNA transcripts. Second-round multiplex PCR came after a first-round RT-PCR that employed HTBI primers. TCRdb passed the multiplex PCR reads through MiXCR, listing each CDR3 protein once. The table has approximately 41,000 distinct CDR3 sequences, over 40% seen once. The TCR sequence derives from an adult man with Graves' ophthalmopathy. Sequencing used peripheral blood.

This CDR3 reads CASSMGQVNYEQYF. The CDR3, as DNA: TGTGCCAGTAGTATGGGACAGGTGAACTACGAGCAGTACTTC. The chain joins TRBV19 to TRBJ2-7; 8 positions match TRBD1. CDR1 and CDR2 from the germline V gene are LNHDA and SQIVND (reference sequence). The CDR3 has 14 residues. The junction had 4 bases not matched to a gene; V was cut back by 3 bases and J by 3 bases. Combining the CDR3 with reference TRBV19 and TRBJ2-7 gives the whole variable domain DGGITQSPKYLFRKEGQNVTLSCEQNLNHDAMYWYRQDPGQGLRLIYYSQIVNDFQKGDIAEGYSVSREKKESFPLTVTSAQKNPTAFYLCASSMGQVNYEQYFGPGTRLTVT.